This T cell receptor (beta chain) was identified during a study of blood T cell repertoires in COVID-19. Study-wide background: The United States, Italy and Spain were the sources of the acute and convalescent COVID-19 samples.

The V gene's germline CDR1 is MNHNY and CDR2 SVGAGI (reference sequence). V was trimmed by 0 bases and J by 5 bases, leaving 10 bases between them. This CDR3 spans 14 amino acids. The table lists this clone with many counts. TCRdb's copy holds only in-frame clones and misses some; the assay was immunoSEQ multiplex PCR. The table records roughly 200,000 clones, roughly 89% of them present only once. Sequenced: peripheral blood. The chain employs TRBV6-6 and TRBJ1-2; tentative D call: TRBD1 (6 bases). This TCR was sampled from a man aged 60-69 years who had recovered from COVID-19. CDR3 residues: CASSYSSQGYGYTF. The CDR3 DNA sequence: TGTGCCAGCAGTTACTCGAGCCAGGGGTATGGCTACACCTTC.